This T cell receptor beta chain was obtained from a study of T-cell reconstitution after alpha-beta-depleted transplantation in children listed by TCRdb under 2016. About the full investigation: The study quantitatively tracked T-cell immune reconstitution after TCRalphabeta/CD19-depleted allogeneic hematopoietic cell transplantation in children using TCR repertoire profiling.

This clonotype was seen many times. The target of this receptor is not known. No base quality values were provided; no much bigger clone lies one nucleotide off. The library was prepared using PCR. Sequencing took place on an Illumina HiSeq 2500. TCR libraries were prepared with molecular barcoding, using unique molecular identifiers to normalize TCRbeta repertoire quantification. The public reads were quality trimmed at Q25 with fastp and then assembled into clones with MiXCR by TCRdb, keeping productive beta chains. Identical CDR3 proteins give one entry, which carries the most common genes and DNA. The table for this sample lists approximately 31,000 distinct CDR3 sequences; about 6.8% of them were counted only once. Over 20% of the sample comes from the top ten. For CDR1 and CDR2, the germline V gene lists MDHEN and SYDVKM. The CDR3 has 17 amino acids, counting the end cysteine and phenylalanine. This entry keeps only the CDR3 DNA: 51 bases, framed from base 1. Deletion took 2 bases off V and 0 bases off J, with a span of 13 bases between the germline ends.

Results the study describes overall, beyond this receptor: Over the following months the frequencies of hyperexpanded clones went down, and after one year T-cell counts and TCRbeta diversity were mostly credited to newly produced T cells. The apparently early alphabetaT-cell count recovery about two months after transplant was reportedly dependent on only several hundred rapidly expanded clones derived from non-depleted graft cells. In some patients, the high TCRbeta diversity seen at day 60 was put down to recipient T cells and intrathymic progenitors that had survived conditioning.

What this sample's time point label stands for: day 60 (about 2 months) after transplantation. Interpreted using the paper, the treatment or condition label stands for: allogeneic hematopoietic cell transplantation with graft depleted of TCRalphabeta T cells and CD19 B cells. The children who served as transplant recipients had been given grafts of TCRalphabeta/CD19-depleted allogeneic hematopoietic cells. The sequenced sample was peripheral blood, obtained 60 days after TCRalphabeta/CD19-depleted stem cell transplant. The V gene is TRBV28 and the J gene is TRBJ2-2; confidence is insufficient to name the D gene. The sequence was obtained from a child less than two years old who had a stem cell transplant for acute myeloid leukemia, so the T cells may come from the graft donor. The CDR3 sequence is CASSLNSAPSNTGELFF. The DNA is as follows: TGTGCCAGCAGTTTAAATTCTGCCCCCTCGAACACCGGGGAGCTGTTTTTT.